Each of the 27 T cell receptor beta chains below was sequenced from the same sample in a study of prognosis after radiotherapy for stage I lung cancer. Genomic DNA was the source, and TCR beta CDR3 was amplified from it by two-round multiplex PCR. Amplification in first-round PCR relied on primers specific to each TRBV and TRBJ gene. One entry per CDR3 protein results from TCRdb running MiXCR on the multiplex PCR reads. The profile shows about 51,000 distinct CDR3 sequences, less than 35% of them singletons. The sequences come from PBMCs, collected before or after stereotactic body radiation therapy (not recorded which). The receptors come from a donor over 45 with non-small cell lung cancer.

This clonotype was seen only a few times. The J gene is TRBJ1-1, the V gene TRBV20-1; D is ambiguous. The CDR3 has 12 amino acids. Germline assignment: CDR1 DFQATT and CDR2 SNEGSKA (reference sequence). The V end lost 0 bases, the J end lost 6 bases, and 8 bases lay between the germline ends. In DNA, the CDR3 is TGCAGTGCTAGAGATCGAGCTGCTGAAGCTTTCTTT. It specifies CSARDRAAEAFF.

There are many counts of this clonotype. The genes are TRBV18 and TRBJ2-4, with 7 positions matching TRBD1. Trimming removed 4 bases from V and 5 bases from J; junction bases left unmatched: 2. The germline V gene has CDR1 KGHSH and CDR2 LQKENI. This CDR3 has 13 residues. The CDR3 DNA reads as TGTGCCAGCTCACGCACAGGGGAAAACATTCAGTACTTC. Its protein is CASSRTGENIQYF.

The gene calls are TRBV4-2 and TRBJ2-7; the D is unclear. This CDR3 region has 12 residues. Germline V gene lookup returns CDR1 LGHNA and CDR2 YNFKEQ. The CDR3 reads CNSSQGSLEQYF. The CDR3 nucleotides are TGTAACAGCAGCCAAGGGTCCCTCGAGCAGTACTTC.

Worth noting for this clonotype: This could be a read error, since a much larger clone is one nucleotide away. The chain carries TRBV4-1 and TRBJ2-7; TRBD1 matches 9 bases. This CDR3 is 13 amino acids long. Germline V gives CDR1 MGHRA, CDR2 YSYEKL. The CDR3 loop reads CASSTSPGTGTHF. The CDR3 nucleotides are TGCGCCAGCAGCACCTCGCCCGGGACAGGGACCCACTTC.

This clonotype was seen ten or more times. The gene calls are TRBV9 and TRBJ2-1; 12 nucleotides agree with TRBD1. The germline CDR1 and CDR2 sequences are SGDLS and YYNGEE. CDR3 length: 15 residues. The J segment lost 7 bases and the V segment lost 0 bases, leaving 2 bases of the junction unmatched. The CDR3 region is CASSVGGQGANEQFF. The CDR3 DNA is TGTGCCAGCAGCGTAGGGGGACAGGGGGCAAATGAGCAGTTCTTC.

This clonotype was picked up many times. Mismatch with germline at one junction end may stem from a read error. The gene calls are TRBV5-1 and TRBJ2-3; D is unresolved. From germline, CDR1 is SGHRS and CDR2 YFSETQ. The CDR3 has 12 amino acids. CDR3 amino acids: CASSLGSDTQYF. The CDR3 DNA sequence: TGTGCCAGCAGCTTAGGGTCAGATACGCAGTATTTT.

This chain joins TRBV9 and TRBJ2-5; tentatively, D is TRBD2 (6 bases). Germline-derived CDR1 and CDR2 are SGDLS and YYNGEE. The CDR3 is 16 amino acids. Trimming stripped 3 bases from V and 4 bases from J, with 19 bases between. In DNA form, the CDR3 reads TGTGCCAGCAGCGCCCGGCCCCGGGGAGGAGGAGAGACCCAGTACTTC. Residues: CASSARPRGGGETQYF.

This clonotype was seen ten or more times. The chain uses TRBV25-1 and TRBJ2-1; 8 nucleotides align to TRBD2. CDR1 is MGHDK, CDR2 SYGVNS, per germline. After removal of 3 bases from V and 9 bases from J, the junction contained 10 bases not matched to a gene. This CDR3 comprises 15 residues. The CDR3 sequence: CASSEPGGGSGEQFF. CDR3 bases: TGTGCCAGCAGTGAGCCCGGGGGGGGGTCTGGTGAGCAGTTCTTC.

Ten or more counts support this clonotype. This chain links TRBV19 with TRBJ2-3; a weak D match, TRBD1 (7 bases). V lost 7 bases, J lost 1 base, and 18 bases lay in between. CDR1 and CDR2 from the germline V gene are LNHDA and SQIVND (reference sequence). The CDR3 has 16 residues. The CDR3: CASMSRGRPGTDTQYF. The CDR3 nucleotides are TGTGCCAGTATGAGCAGGGGGAGGCCCGGCACAGATACGCAGTATTTT. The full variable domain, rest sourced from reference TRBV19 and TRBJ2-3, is DGGITQSPKYLFRKEGQNVTLSCEQNLNHDAMYWYRQDPGQGLRLIYYSQIVNDFQKGDIAEGYSVSREKKESFPLTVTSAQKNPTAFYLCASMSRGRPGTDTQYFGPGTRLTVL.

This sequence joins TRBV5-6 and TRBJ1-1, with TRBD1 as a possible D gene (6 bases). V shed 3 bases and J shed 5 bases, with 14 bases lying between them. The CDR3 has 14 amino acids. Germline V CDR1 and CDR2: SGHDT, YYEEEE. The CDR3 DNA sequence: TGTGCCAGCAGCTCCAGGGGCGCGGGTACTGAAGCTTTCTTT. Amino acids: CASSSRGAGTEAFF. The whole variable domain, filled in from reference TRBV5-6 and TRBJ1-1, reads DAGVTQSPTHLIKTRGQQVTLRCSPKSGHDTVSWYQQALGQGPQFIFQYYEEEERQRGNFPDRFSGHQFPNYSSELNVNALLLGDSALYLCASSSRGAGTEAFFGQGTRLTVV.

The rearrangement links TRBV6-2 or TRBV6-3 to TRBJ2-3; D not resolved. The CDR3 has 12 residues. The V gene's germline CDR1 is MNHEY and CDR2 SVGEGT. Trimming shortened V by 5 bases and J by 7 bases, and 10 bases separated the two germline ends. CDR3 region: CASSEIRNTQYF. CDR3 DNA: TGTGCCAGCAGTGAGATTAGGAATACGCAGTATTTT.

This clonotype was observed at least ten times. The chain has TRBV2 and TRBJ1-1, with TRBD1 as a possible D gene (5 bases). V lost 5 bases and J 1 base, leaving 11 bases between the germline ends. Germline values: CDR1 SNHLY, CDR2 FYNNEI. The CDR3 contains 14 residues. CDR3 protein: CASSLRGRNTEAFF. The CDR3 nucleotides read TGTGCCAGCAGTCTGAGGGGCCGGAACACTGAAGCTTTCTTT.

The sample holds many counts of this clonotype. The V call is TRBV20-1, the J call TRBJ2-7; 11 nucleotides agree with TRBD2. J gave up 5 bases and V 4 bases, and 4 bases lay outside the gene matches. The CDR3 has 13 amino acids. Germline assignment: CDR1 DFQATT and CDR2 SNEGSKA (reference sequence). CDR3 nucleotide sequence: TGCAGTGCTACGACTAGCGGGAAGGACGAGCAGTACTTC. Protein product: CSATTSGKDEQYF.

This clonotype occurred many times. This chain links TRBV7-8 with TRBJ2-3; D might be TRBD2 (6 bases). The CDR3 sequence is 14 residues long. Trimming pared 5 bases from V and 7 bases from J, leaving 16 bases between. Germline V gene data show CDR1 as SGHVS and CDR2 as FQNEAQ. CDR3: CASSHRLVQNTQYF. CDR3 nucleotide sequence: TGTGCCAGCAGCCACCGACTAGTCCAAAATACGCAGTATTTT.

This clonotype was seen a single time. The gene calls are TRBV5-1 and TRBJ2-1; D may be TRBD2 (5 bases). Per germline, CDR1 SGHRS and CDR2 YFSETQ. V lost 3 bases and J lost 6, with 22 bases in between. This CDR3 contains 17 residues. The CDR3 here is CASSSTVDIMEANEQFF. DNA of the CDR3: TGCGCCAGCAGCTCAACCGTTGACATTATGGAGGCCAATGAGCAGTTCTTC.

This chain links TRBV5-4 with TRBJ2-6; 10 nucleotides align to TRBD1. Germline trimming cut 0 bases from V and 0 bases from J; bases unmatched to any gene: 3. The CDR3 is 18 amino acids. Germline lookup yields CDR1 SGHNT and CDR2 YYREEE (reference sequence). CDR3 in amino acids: CASSLGDRGDSGANVLTF. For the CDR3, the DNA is TGTGCCAGCAGCTTGGGGGACAGGGGAGACTCTGGGGCCAACGTCCTGACTTTC.

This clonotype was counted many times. CDR3 sequence reads: CSAYSGAKSSYEQYF. The CDR3 DNA reads as TGCAGTGCCTACTCGGGGGCTAAGAGCTCCTACGAGCAGTACTTC. This chain connects TRBV20-1 to TRBJ2-7; D is possibly TRBD1 or TRBD2 (6 bases each). CDR1 and CDR2 (germline): DFQATT, SNEGSKA (reference sequence). With 6 bases removed from V and 0 bases from J, the gap between germline ends came to 18 bases. This CDR3 is 15 amino acids long.

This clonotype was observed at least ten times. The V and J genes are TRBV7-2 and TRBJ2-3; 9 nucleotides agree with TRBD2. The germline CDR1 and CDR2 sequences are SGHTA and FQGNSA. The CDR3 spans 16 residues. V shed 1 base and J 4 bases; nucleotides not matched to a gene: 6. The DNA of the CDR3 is TGTGCCAGCAGCTTAGGTAGCGGGAGAACCTCAGATACGCAGTATTTT. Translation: CASSLGSGRTSDTQYF.

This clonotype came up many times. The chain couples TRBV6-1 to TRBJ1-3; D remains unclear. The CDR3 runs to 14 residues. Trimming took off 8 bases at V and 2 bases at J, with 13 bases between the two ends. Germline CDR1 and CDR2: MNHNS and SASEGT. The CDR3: CASGNLAAGNTIYF. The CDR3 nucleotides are TGTGCCAGCGGGAACCTGGCCGCTGGAAACACCATATATTTT.

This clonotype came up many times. The CDR3 bases are TGTGCCACCAGCAGAGGCCTACAGGGGGGAAATTCACCCCTCCACTTT. Residues: CATSRGLQGGNSPLHF. The V and J genes are TRBV15 and TRBJ1-6, with 8 bases matching TRBD1. The CDR3 extends over 16 amino acids. J lost 7 bases, V lost 1 base, and 6 bases had no gene match. Germline loops: CDR1 LNHNV, CDR2 YYDKDF (reference sequence).

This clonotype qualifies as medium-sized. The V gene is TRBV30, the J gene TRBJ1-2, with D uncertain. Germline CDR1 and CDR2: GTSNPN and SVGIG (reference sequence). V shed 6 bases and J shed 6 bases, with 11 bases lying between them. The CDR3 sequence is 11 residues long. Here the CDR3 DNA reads TGTGCCTGCCGTGTAGACCATGGCTACACCTTC. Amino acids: CACRVDHGYTF.

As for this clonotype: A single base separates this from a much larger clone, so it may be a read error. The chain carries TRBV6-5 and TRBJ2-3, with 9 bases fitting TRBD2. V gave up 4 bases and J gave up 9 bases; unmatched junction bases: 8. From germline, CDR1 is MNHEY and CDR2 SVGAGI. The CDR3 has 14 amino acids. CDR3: CASSSRLAVATQYF. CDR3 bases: TGTGCCAGCAGTTCGCGACTAGCGGTAGCCACGCAGTATTTT.

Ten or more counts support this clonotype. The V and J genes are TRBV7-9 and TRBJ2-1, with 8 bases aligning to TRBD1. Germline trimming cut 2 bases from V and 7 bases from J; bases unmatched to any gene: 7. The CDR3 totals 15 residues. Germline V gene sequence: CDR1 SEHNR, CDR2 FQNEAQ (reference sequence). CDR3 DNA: TGTGCCAGCAGCTTAAAAGGGACAGGAGGGAATGAGCAGTTCTTC. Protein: CASSLKGTGGNEQFF.

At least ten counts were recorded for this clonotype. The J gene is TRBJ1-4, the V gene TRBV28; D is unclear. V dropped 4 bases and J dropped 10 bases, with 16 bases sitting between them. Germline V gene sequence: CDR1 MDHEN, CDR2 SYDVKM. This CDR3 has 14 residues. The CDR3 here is CASSSLGSDGKLFF. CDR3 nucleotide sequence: TGTGCCAGCAGTTCCCTCGGGTCAGACGGAAAACTGTTTTTT.

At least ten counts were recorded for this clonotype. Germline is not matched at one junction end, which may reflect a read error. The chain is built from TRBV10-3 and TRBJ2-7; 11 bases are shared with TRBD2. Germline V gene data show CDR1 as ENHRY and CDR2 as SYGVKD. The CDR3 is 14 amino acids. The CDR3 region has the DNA TGTGCCATCTGTGAGGCTAGCGGGAGGAGCGAGCAGTACTTC. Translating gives CAICEASGRSEQYF.

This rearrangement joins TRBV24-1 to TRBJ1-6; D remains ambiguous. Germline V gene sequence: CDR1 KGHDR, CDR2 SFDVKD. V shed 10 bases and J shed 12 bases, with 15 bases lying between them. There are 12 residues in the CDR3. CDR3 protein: CATVDGYLPLHF. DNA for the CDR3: TGTGCCACTGTGGACGGTTATTTACCCCTCCACTTT.

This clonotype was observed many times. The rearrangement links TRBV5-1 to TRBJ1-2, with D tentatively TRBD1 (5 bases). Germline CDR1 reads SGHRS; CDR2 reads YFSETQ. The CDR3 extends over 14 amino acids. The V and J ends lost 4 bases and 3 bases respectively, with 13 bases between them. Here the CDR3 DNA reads TGCGCCAGCAGCCGGGGGGACGGATACTATGGCTACACCTTC. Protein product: CASSRGDGYYGYTF.